A selection of T cell receptor beta chains follows, all from one sample in a study of T cell responses to AZD1222 COVID-19 vaccine. Some clones are missing from TCRdb's copy, which holds only in-frame ones; the method was immunoSEQ multiplex PCR. The sample yields 98,000 or so clones, about 81% seen once. The source was peripheral blood, collected 28 days after the second AZD1222 dose. The receptor source for this set is an adult who received the AZD1222 COVID-19 vaccine. Each CDR3 is given with its conserved first and last residue. D genes are given only for firm matches. The listing skips clone size in some rows; elsewhere it reads once, few, many or a size class.

TRBV5-1	-	TRBJ2-3	-	CASSFWTTRLMGADTQYF	TGCGCCAGCAGCTTCTGGACAACGCGGCTGATGGGTGCAGATACGCAGTATTTT
TRBV25-1	-	TRBJ1-1	-	CASGRGGYLDTEAFF	TGTGCCAGCGGGCGAGGGGGGTACTTGGACACTGAAGCTTTCTTT
TRBV7-2	-	TRBJ1-1	-	CASSPAGTLGTEAFF	TGTGCCAGCAGCCCAGCCGGGACACTGGGCACTGAAGCTTTCTTT
TRBV7-2	-	TRBJ2-7	TRBD1	CASSFYRGLQSYEQYF	TGTGCCAGCAGCTTTTACAGGGGGCTACAGTCCTACGAGCAGTACTTC
TRBV9	-	TRBJ2-1	TRBD2	CASSVASGVYNEQFF	TGTGCCAGCAGCGTAGCTAGCGGGGTTTACAATGAGCAGTTCTTC
TRBV5-4	-	TRBJ1-1	-	CASSLEGGYTEAFF	TGTGCCAGCAGCTTGGAGGGGGGCTACACTGAAGCTTTCTTT
TRBV12-3/TRBV12-4	-	TRBJ2-5	-	CASSLRGSETQYF	TGTGCCAGCAGTTTGAGGGGGTCAGAGACCCAGTACTTC
TRBV4-1	-	TRBJ1-6	-	CASSQTGDSYTPLHF	TGCGCCAGCAGCCAAACCGGTGACAGTTACACACCCCTCCACTTT
TRBV6-2/TRBV6-3	once	TRBJ2-7	-	CASSYGNGSPAYEQYF	TGTGCCAGCAGTTACGGAAACGGGTCTCCGGCCTACGAGCAGTACTTC
TRBV4-1	-	TRBJ1-1	-	CASSQEVGPLLVAFF	TGCGCCAGCAGCCAAGAGGTCGGGCCTCTCTTGGTAGCTTTCTTT
TRBV19	-	TRBJ1-4	TRBD1	CASSIGQDNEKLFF	TGTGCCAGTAGTATCGGACAGGATAATGAAAAACTGTTTTTT
TRBV3-1/TRBV3-2	-	TRBJ2-5	-	CASSPRRETQYF	TGTGCCAGCAGCCCTCGACGGGAGACCCAGTACTTC
TRBV5-1	-	TRBJ1-2	-	CASSLEEFYGYTF	TGCGCCAGCAGCTTGGAGGAGTTCTATGGCTACACCTTC
TRBV28	-	TRBJ2-7	TRBD2	CASSSADSGRYEQYF	TGTGCCAGCAGTTCGGCGGATAGCGGGAGGTACGAGCAGTACTTC
TRBV7-9	-	TRBJ1-4	-	CASSLDEANEKLFF	TGTGCCAGCAGCTTAGACGAGGCTAATGAAAAACTGTTTTTT
TRBV6-5	-	TRBJ2-3	-	CASSYGPTSTDTQYF	TGTGCCAGCAGTTACGGCCCTACTAGCACAGATACGCAGTATTTT
TRBV9	-	TRBJ2-1	TRBD2	CASSVGAGVGDNEQFF	TGTGCCAGCAGCGTTGGGGCGGGAGTGGGTGACAATGAGCAGTTCTTC
TRBV12-5	-	TRBJ2-2	-	CASGPPGPTGELFF	TGTGCTAGTGGCCCGCCCGGGCCGACCGGGGAGCTGTTTTTT
TRBV28	-	TRBJ1-2	-	CASSLRVGGYTF	TGTGCCAGCAGTTTAAGGGTTGGTGGCTACACCTTC
TRBV25-1	few	TRBJ1-4	TRBD1	CASSDQGGRVNEKLFF	TGTGCCAGCAGTGATCAGGGGGGAAGGGTTAATGAAAAACTGTTTTTT
TRBV13	once	TRBJ2-7	-	CASSFEPRGRVAYEQYF	TGTGCCAGCAGCTTCGAGCCACGGGGCAGGGTTGCTTACGAGCAGTACTTC
TRBV7-9	-	TRBJ1-2	-	CASSAGVGDGYTF	TGTGCCAGCAGCGCGGGCGTGGGGGATGGCTACACCTTC
TRBV27	-	TRBJ1-1	-	CASSFLPMNTEAFF	TGTGCCAGCAGTTTCCTACCCATGAACACTGAAGCTTTCTTT
TRBV6-1	few	TRBJ1-1	-	CASSEVLLQAFF	TGTGCCAGCAGTGAAGTGTTGCTTCAAGCTTTCTTT
TRBV18	-	TRBJ1-1	-	CASSPGTGNTEAFF	TGTGCCAGCTCACCGGGGACTGGGAACACTGAAGCTTTCTTT
TRBV25-1	-	TRBJ2-5	-	CATWDSVGEAQYF	TGTGCCACGTGGGATAGCGTAGGGGAGGCCCAGTACTTC
TRBV7-3	-	TRBJ2-3	-	CASSLVPDTQYF	TGTGCCAGCAGCTTAGTGCCAGATACGCAGTATTTT
TRBV9	-	TRBJ2-2	-	CASSPGDLNTGELFF	TGTGCCAGCAGCCCGGGGGACTTGAACACCGGGGAGCTGTTTTTT
TRBV2	few	TRBJ2-5	-	CASRARAGSPGGETQYF	TGTGCCAGCAGGGCGCGGGCAGGGAGCCCCGGAGGGGAGACCCAGTACTTC
TRBV5-4	-	TRBJ2-5	TRBD2	CASSFPHSSGKETQYF	TGTGCCAGCAGCTTTCCCCACTCTAGCGGTAAAGAGACCCAGTACTTC
TRBV5-4	-	TRBJ2-1	-	CASSPDRDEQFF	TGTGCCAGCAGCCCAGACCGCGATGAGCAGTTCTTC
TRBV6-5	-	TRBJ2-7	TRBD2	CASSTLAGNSYEQYF	TGTGCCAGCAGTACCTTAGCGGGGAACTCCTACGAGCAGTACTTC
TRBV4-2	once	TRBJ1-4	-	CASSQEGAANEKLFF	TGTGCCAGCAGCCAAGAGGGGGCGGCTAATGAAAAACTGTTTTTT
TRBV15	-	TRBJ1-4	-	CATRRGGTTNEKLFF	TGTGCCACCAGGAGAGGGGGGACAACTAATGAAAAACTGTTTTTT
TRBV18	-	TRBJ2-2	-	CASSPSTWGLETGELFF	TGTGCCAGCTCACCATCGACATGGGGGTTAGAGACCGGGGAGCTGTTTTTT